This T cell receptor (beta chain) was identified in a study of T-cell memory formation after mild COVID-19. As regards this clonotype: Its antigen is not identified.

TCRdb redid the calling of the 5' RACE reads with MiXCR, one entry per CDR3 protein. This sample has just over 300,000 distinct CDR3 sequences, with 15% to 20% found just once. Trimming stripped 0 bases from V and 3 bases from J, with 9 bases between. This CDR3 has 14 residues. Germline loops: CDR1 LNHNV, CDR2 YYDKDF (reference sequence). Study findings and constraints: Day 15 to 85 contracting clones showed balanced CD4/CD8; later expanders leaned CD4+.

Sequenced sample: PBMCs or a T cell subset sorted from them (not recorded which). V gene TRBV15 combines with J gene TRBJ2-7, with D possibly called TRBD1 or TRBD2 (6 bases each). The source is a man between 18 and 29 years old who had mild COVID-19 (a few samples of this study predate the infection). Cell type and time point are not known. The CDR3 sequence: CATSRDGGRYEQYV. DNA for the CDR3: TGTGCCACCAGCAGAGATGGGGGGCGCTACGAGCAGTACGTC.